Sequencing of this T cell receptor beta chain was carried out in a study of blood T cell repertoires in COVID-19. The wider study: Acute and convalescent COVID-19 specimens originated in the United States, Italy and Spain. In each case, the material was cDNA or gDNA derived from T cells, B-cell-depleted T cells, or PBMCs.

Per the authors' pipeline: Using reference gene primer amplification, nucleated cell counts were estimated. The protocol was immunoSEQ multiplex PCR, while the TCRdb copy is restricted to in-frame clones and leaves out a portion. The V and J calls and clone size are taken from that table; D and trimming were inferred from the DNA. The data contain 300,000 or so clones, around 90% of them singletons. The germline CDR1 and CDR2 sequences are LNHDA and SQIVND (reference sequence). The CDR3 covers 15 residues. V was cut by 6 bases and J by 0 bases, with 12 bases left in between. The chain is built from TRBV19 and TRBJ1-5; D gene ambiguous. Sequencing was carried out using peripheral blood. This clonotype was sampled from a middle-aged woman with acute or convalescent COVID-19. CDR3 sequence: CASSTGSYSNQPQHF. CDR3 DNA: TGTGCCAGTAGCACGGGGAGTTATAGCAATCAGCCCCAGCATTTT.